This TCR beta chain was documented in a study of blood T cell repertoires in COVID-19. Per the study methods: Quantification of nucleated cells was approximated via reference gene primer amplification. The assay was immunoSEQ multiplex PCR, and TCRdb's table has in-frame clones only and misses some. V and J calls and clone size come straight from that table; D and trimming were deduced from the DNA. The table lists 150,000 to 200,000 clones, about four fifths of them singletons. The Seattle site enrolled patients during active infection and followed them longitudinally. The CDR3 sequence is 13 residues long. Germline V gene lookup returns CDR1 SGHRS and CDR2 YFSETQ. V lost 4 bases to trimming and J lost 3 bases, with 11 bases between them.

The genes are TRBV5-1 and TRBJ2-7; D may be TRBD2 (5 bases). Specimen: peripheral blood. The receptor's source is a woman aged 55-70 years with COVID-19, enrolled during active disease. CDR3 coding DNA: TGCGCCAGCAGCCTTAGCGCCTTCTACGAGCAGTACTTC. It yields the protein CASSLSAFYEQYF. The complete variable domain, with remaining parts taken from reference TRBV5-1 and TRBJ2-7, reads KAGVTQTPRYLIKTRGQQVTLSCSPISGHRSVSWYQQTPGQGLQFLFEYFSETQRNKGNFPGRFSGRQFSNSRSEMNVSTLELGDSALYLCASSLSAFYEQYFGPGTRLTVT.